A selection of T cell receptor beta chains follows, all from one sample in a study of cytomegalovirus exposure and HLA in healthy donors. TCRdb's copy holds only in-frame clones and misses some; the assay was immunoSEQ multiplex PCR. The sample consists of over 150,000 clones, around 82% of them appearing once. Source material: PBMCs. Receptor source: a woman aged 18-29 years in good health and CMV-seropositive. CDR3s include the opening cysteine and the closing phenylalanine or tryptophan. Each record gives: J gene, D gene, V gene, CDR3 length, clone size, CDR3 DNA, CDR3 protein. A D gene is named only where the DNA matches it firmly. Clone size is shown for a subset of rows, as once, few, many or a class of expanded clone.

TRBJ2-1	TRBD2	TRBV5-1	16	-	TGCGCCAGCAGCTTGGATTCTAGCGGGGGGTTTAATGAGCAGTTCTTC	CASSLDSSGGFNEQFF
TRBJ2-7	-	TRBV11-1	13	-	TGTGCCAGCAGCACACAGGGAATTGGCGAGCAGTACTTC	CASSTQGIGEQYF
TRBJ1-5	-	TRBV25-1	12	-	TGTGCCAGCAGTGTGGGGAGCCAGCCCCAGCATTTT	CASSVGSQPQHF
TRBJ1-4	-	TRBV6-1	14	-	TGTGCCAGCAGTGAGCGGGGGTTTCGTGAAAAACTGTTTTTT	CASSERGFREKLFF
TRBJ1-1	TRBD1	TRBV7-3	14	-	TGTGCCAGCAGCTTGACAGGGGGTAACACTGAAGCTTTCTTT	CASSLTGGNTEAFF
TRBJ1-6	-	TRBV5-1	17	-	TGCGCCAGCAGCTTGGCCCAGGGGACGTCCTATAATTCACCCCTCCACTTT	CASSLAQGTSYNSPLHF
TRBJ2-7	TRBD2	TRBV9	16	-	TGTGCCAGCAGCCCCGAAACTAGCGGGGGGGCCGCCGAGCAGTACTTC	CASSPETSGGAAEQYF
TRBJ2-7	-	TRBV4-3	14	-	TGCGCCAGCAGCCAAGAAACAGGCCACGGCGAGCAGTACTTC	CASSQETGHGEQYF
TRBJ1-3	TRBD1	TRBV14	15	-	TGTGCCAGCAGACCCACAGGGGATTCGGGAAACACCATATATTTT	CASRPTGDSGNTIYF
TRBJ2-4	-	TRBV11-2	14	-	TGTGCCAGCAGCTTTTCCCAAGCCAAAAACATTCAGTACTTC	CASSFSQAKNIQYF
TRBJ1-2	-	TRBV7-8	12	-	TGTGCCAGCAGCATCGACAGCTATGGCTACACCTTC	CASSIDSYGYTF
TRBJ1-4	TRBD1	TRBV2	15	-	TGTGCCAGCAGTGGTGAAGGGACAGGGGCTGAAAAACTGTTTTTT	CASSGEGTGAEKLFF
TRBJ2-7	TRBD1	TRBV4-2	14	-	TGTGCCAGCAGCCAGGGGACAGGGAACTACGAGCAGTACTTC	CASSQGTGNYEQYF
TRBJ2-7	-	TRBV5-1	14	-	TGCGCCAGCAGCAGCGACAGTACCTCCTACGAGCAGTACTTC	CASSSDSTSYEQYF
TRBJ1-6	-	TRBV6-1	13	medium-sized	TGTGCCAGCAGTCGGGGGGGCGCTTCACCCCTCCACTTT	CASSRGGASPLHF
TRBJ2-3	-	TRBV7-2	14	-	TGTGCCAGCAGCTTAGCTCCCCCTCCAGATACGCAGTATTTT	CASSLAPPPDTQYF
TRBJ2-1	TRBD2	TRBV9	12	-	TGTGCCAGCACCGGGACTAGAGATGAGCAGTTCTTC	CASTGTRDEQFF
TRBJ1-1	TRBD1	TRBV11-2	15	few	TGTGCCAGCAGCGCCCGACAGGGTCTGAACACTGAAGCTTTCTTT	CASSARQGLNTEAFF
TRBJ2-7	TRBD1	TRBV6-1	12	-	TGTGCCACTTATCAGGGGGCCCACGAGCAGTACTTC	CATYQGAHEQYF
TRBJ2-3	TRBD2	TRBV9	18	-	TGTGCCAGCAGCGACCAAATAGGACTAGCGGGACCCAGAGATACGCAGTATTTT	CASSDQIGLAGPRDTQYF
TRBJ1-4	-	TRBV4-2	15	-	TGTGCCAGCAGCCCTGGGGGGGCTATGGATGAAAAACTGTTTTTT	CASSPGGAMDEKLFF
TRBJ2-2	TRBD2	TRBV5-1	17	once	TGCGCCAGCAGCCCGAGGACTAGCGGGGGGGCCCCCGGGGAGCTGTTTTTT	CASSPRTSGGAPGELFF
TRBJ1-2	TRBD1	TRBV6-1	19	-	TGTGCCAGCAGTGCACATGGGACAGGGGGAACCCTCCGTGGAGTAGGCTACACCTTC	CASSAHGTGGTLRGVGYTF
TRBJ2-2	-	TRBV6-1	13	-	TGTGCCAGCAGTCCGGGGATCACCGGGGAGCTGTTTTTT	CASSPGITGELFF
TRBJ2-3	TRBD2	TRBV11-2	16	-	TGTGCCAGCAGCTCCGGACTAGCGGAGCTCACAGATACGCAGTATTTT	CASSSGLAELTDTQYF
TRBJ2-5	-	TRBV6-1	14	many	TGTGCCAGCATCCCCCAGGGCCCCTGGGAGACCCAGTACTTC	CASIPQGPWETQYF
TRBJ1-5	-	TRBV10-3	13	-	TGTGCCATCGCGGCCAATAGCAATCAGCCCCAGCATTTT	CAIAANSNQPQHF
TRBJ1-1	TRBD1	TRBV7-9	17	-	TGTGCCAGCAGCTTAGGCTCGACAGGGGGTCTTGACACTGAAGCTTTCTTT	CASSLGSTGGLDTEAFF
TRBJ1-3	-	TRBV27	15	-	TGTGCCAGCAGTTCAGGACTGTACTCTGGAAACACCATATATTTT	CASSSGLYSGNTIYF
TRBJ1-2	-	TRBV6-5	14	-	TGTGCCAGCAGCCAGCGCAGGGGTTCAAGTGGCTACACCTTC	CASSQRRGSSGYTF
TRBJ2-3	TRBD1	TRBV11-3	15	once	TGTGCCAGCAGCCTTGGACAGGGGCGAGCAGATACGCAGTATTTT	CASSLGQGRADTQYF
TRBJ2-7	-	TRBV23-1	17	-	TGCGCCAGCAGTCAACGCAGTCTCTACAGGGACCCTAATGAGCAGTACTTC	CASSQRSLYRDPNEQYF
TRBJ1-6	-	TRBV27	15	-	TGTGCCAGCACTCCCTTAGCAGGGAAAGCATCACCCCTCCACTTT	CASTPLAGKASPLHF
TRBJ2-2	TRBD2	TRBV5-1	15	-	TGCGCCAGCAGCATGCGGGAGGGGAACACCGGGGAGCTGTTTTTT	CASSMREGNTGELFF
TRBJ2-1	-	TRBV15	12	-	TGTGCCACCAGCTTGAATGCGGATGAGCAGTTCTTC	CATSLNADEQFF
TRBJ1-6	-	TRBV6-5	13	few	TGTGCCAGCAGTTACTCGCAGAATTCACCCCTCCACTTT	CASSYSQNSPLHF
TRBJ1-2	TRBD1	TRBV5-4	14	-	TGTGCCAGCAGCTACAGGGGGATAAGCAATGGCTACACCTTC	CASSYRGISNGYTF
TRBJ2-5	TRBD1	TRBV2	13	-	TGTGCCAGCAACCGGGACAGCCAAGAGACCCAGTACTTC	CASNRDSQETQYF
TRBJ1-1	-	TRBV9	10	few	TGTGCCTCTGGAGGCCGTGAAGCTTTCTTT	CASGGREAFF
TRBJ2-1	TRBD2	TRBV4-3	16	-	TGCGCCAGCAGCCAAGCGCTGACTAGCGGGGGCTATGAGCAGTTCTTC	CASSQALTSGGYEQFF
TRBJ2-3	-	TRBV6-6	14	once	TGTGCCAGCAGACGGGGGGACATGGGGGATACGCAGTATTTT	CASRRGDMGDTQYF
TRBJ1-5	-	TRBV15	15	few	TGTGCCACCAGCAGAGAGGAAGGGGGCAATCAGCCCCAGCATTTT	CATSREEGGNQPQHF
TRBJ2-5	TRBD2	TRBV6-5	13	-	TGTGCCAGCAGTCGGGACTACTCGAAGACCCAGTACTTC	CASSRDYSKTQYF
TRBJ1-2	-	TRBV19	13	few	TGTGCCAGTAGAGGCAGGCGTAACTATGGCTACACCTTC	CASRGRRNYGYTF
TRBJ1-2	-	TRBV2	14	-	TGTGCCAGCGACCAATCGGGAGGAGGCTATGGCTACACCTTC	CASDQSGGGYGYTF
TRBJ2-2	-	TRBV9	15	-	TGTGCCAGCAGCCCTCAGGGGGGCACGCCCGGGGAGCTGTTTTTT	CASSPQGGTPGELFF
TRBJ2-3	TRBD2	TRBV7-2	15	-	TGTGCCAGCAGCCAAAGACTAGCGGCCACAGATACGCAGTATTTT	CASSQRLAATDTQYF
TRBJ2-7	TRBD2	TRBV7-2	14	-	TGTGCCAGCAGCATCCGGGACTACGGCTACGAGCAGTACTTC	CASSIRDYGYEQYF
TRBJ1-1	-	TRBV5-1	16	-	TGCGCCAGCAGCTTGGGGGTTGGGCCGCAGAACACTGAAGCTTTCTTT	CASSLGVGPQNTEAFF
TRBJ2-7	-	TRBV2	16	-	TGTGCCAGCAGTGAAGGTTTTACTCTCTCTCTCTACGAGCAGTACTTC	CASSEGFTLSLYEQYF
TRBJ2-5	TRBD2	TRBV7-2	15	-	TGTGCCAGCAGCTTAGGCGGGGGGCAAGGGGAGACCCAGTACTTC	CASSLGGGQGETQYF
TRBJ1-2	TRBD1	TRBV19	15	-	TGTGCCAGTGTTTCGGACAGGGGGCACCGCTATGGCTACACCTTC	CASVSDRGHRYGYTF
TRBJ2-3	TRBD1	TRBV4-1	19	-	TGCGCCAGCAGCCAAGATCATCTCCCCGGGACAGGGGCGGAAGATACGCAGTATTTT	CASSQDHLPGTGAEDTQYF
TRBJ2-7	-	TRBV7-2	13	-	TGTGCCAGCAGCTTACGGGTGTCTTACGAGCAGTACTTC	CASSLRVSYEQYF
TRBJ1-5	-	TRBV27	15	once	TGTGCCAGCAGTTTATCCTCCAGGGGCAATCAGCCCCAGCATTTT	CASSLSSRGNQPQHF